The present TCR beta chain was sequenced within a study of T cells in Graves' hyperthyroidism and ophthalmopathy (dated by TCRdb to between 2018 and 2021). At the level of the whole study: Peripheral blood was sampled at the time of initial diagnosis, prior to any treatment. For training and testing, the roughly 93 patients in the discovery cohort were randomly divided in a 7:3 ratio. An independent validation cohort of about 20 hyperthyroidism patients and some 15 patients who later progressed to ophthalmopathy tested prospective prediction of ophthalmopathy. To identify TCR V-J signatures that set the groups apart, the researchers used a discovery cohort of about a hundred patients, made up of 40 to 45 with Graves' ophthalmopathy and 57 with stable Graves' hyperthyroidism. After sampling, hyperthyroidism patients received methimazole starting at 30 mg daily, and ophthalmopathy patients received high-dose intravenous methylprednisolone. TCR Vbeta CDR3 sequencing of 120 to 150 peripheral blood samples (over 40 ophthalmopathy, roughly 74 hyperthyroidism and around 17 progressor patients) is reported in the paper. Thyroid tissue and blood T-cell repertoires from several Graves' hyperthyroidism patients were also compared in the study.

The TCR beta CDR3 regions were amplified from the RNA transcripts. The first round of RT-PCR for the TCR CDR3 was performed with the HTBI primer set and the Qiagen OneStep RT-PCR kit. A second multiplex PCR round built the libraries, followed by size selection and purification. The libraries were sequenced on an Illumina HiSeq2000 using paired-end 100 bp reads. The paper's data handling went like this. SOAPnuke was used to process the raw data, removing reads that contained adapters or uncalled bases, had a mean Phred below 15, or lacked an exact match to the constant primer or identifier. COPE v1.2.5 was used to merge the high-quality paired reads, and each unique nucleotide sequence was defined as a clonotype. MiTCR v1.1 was used to align the clonotypes against IMGT TRBV, TRBD and TRBJ reference segments. Only V-J combinations with frequency above 0.0001, covering approximately 99% of repertoires, were analysed. The TCS score was defined as the ratio of F50 (clonal expansion) to E x V (chaos), calculated using BLOSUM62-based TCRdist between CDR3 peptides within each V-J. Welch's t-statistics and random forest reduced 500 to 550 V-J features to 10 to 15, which were used in a naive Bayes classifier (R e1071). The public sequencing data were trimmed at Q25 with fastp and processed into clonotypes with MiXCR by TCRdb, which kept only in-frame beta chains. One record per CDR3 amino acid sequence lists the most common genes and DNA. These V and J calls derive from TCRdb rather than the authors' analysis. The sample profile shows 300,000 to 450,000 distinct CDR3 sequences; under 15% of them were found once. The ten largest account for about 30% of the sample.

Trimming accounts for 6 bases at V and 7 bases at J, while the number of junction bases matched to no gene is 10. CDR1 MNHNS and CDR2 SASEGT were looked up in the germline V gene. The CDR3 starts with the cysteine, ends with the phenylalanine, and has 15 residues. Only CDR3 DNA is held: 45 bases, read in frame from base 1. Turning to this clonotype: What antigen it recognizes has not been identified. Per-base qualities were not stored, and no clone one base away is much larger.

Stable Graves' hyperthyroidism was defined as the absence of progression to ophthalmopathy over 18 months of follow-up. Hyperthyroidism patients were newly diagnosed, had a disease duration of under 2 months, and were aged 18 to 65 years. Patients with uncontrolled infections, other autoimmune diseases, pregnancy or lactation were excluded. Diagnoses relied on clinical symptoms, serum thyroxine and TRAb, thyroid ultrasound and orbital computed tomography. PBMCs were separated from roughly 10 ml of fresh peripheral blood using Ficoll-Paque density gradient centrifugation. Trizol reagent was used to extract total RNA, and RNA quality was then checked on an Agilent 2100 Bioanalyzer. General conclusions and limits of the study: Most expanded thyroid clonotypes (frequency above 0.001) were also detected in blood, suggesting blood repertoires may reflect thyroid immune responses. A 13 V-J signature model separated ophthalmopathy from stable hyperthyroidism, with approximately 87% sensitivity and about 81% specificity in cross-validation and 80%/75% in testing. In validation, the model predicted progression to ophthalmopathy a median of 6.5 months before onset, with roughly 70% sensitivity and about 72% specificity. No statistical method was used to set the sample size in advance, and investigators knew the group allocation.

This TCR came from a woman in her 30s with Graves' hyperthyroidism. Sequencing used blood. The chain was built from TRBV6-1 and TRBJ1-5, with 9 central nucleotides matching TRBD1. The DNA sequence follows: TGTGCCAGCAGCCGGGGACAGGGAGTTGGCCAGCCCCAGCATTTT. Its protein reads: CASSRGQGVGQPQHF.